Presented here are 13 T cell receptor beta chains from one specimen sequenced in a study of T cell changes during pregnancy in multiple sclerosis. Assay: immunoSEQ multiplex PCR; the TCRdb copy retains only in-frame clones and omits some. Among 70,000 to 80,000 clones, roughly 94% were seen once, and the ten largest hold about 0.5%. The sample was peripheral blood, taken in the third trimester of pregnancy. These receptors all stem from a female donor with multiple sclerosis, enrolled in a pregnancy study.

V and J are TRBV7-2 and TRBJ2-2, with 15 bases aligning to TRBD2. V lost 4 bases and J lost 6; bases outside the gene matches: 12. Germline V gene lookup returns CDR1 SGHTA and CDR2 FQGNSA. This CDR3 spans 19 amino acids. The CDR3, as DNA: TGTGCCAGCAGCTCCGGACTAGCGGGGGGGCGTTATCGCTCCGGGGAGCTGTTTTTT. Protein sequence: CASSSGLAGGRYRSGELFF.

Here the CDR3 reads CASSLAGGVSSYEQYF. The CDR3 region has the DNA TGTGCCAGCAGCCTAGCCGGGGGAGTTAGCTCCTACGAGCAGTACTTC. This rearrangement joins TRBV9 to TRBJ2-7, with D possibly matching TRBD2 (6 bases). The CDR3 runs 16 residues. V was clipped by 4 bases and J by 0 bases, with 17 bases between them. CDR1 SGDLS and CDR2 YYNGEE come from the germline V gene. The variable domain in full, completed from reference TRBV9 and TRBJ2-7, reads DSGVTQTPKHLITATGQRVTLRCSPRSGDLSVYWYQQSLDQGLQFLIQYYNGEERAKGNILERFSAQQFPDLHSELNLSSLELGDSALYFCASSLAGGVSSYEQYFGPGTRLTVT.

The chain links TRBV7-9 to TRBJ1-5, with D tentatively TRBD1 (5 bases). Germline loops: CDR1 SEHNR, CDR2 FQNEAQ (reference sequence). The CDR3 has 14 amino acids. Trimming took off 5 bases at V and 4 bases at J, with 12 bases between the two ends. The CDR3 loop reads CASSQGGFNQPQHF. The CDR3 nucleotides read TGTGCCAGCAGCCAGGGAGGGTTTAATCAGCCCCAGCATTTT.

J is TRBJ1-2 and V is TRBV27, with D perhaps TRBD1 (5 bases). Germline lookup yields CDR1 MNHEY and CDR2 SMNVEV (reference sequence). V was clipped by 5 bases and J by 2 bases, with 15 bases between them. The CDR3 spans 15 residues. Here the CDR3 DNA reads TGTGCCAGCAGTCGTTCGGAGGGGTGGAACTATGGCTACACCTTC. It specifies CASSRSEGWNYGYTF.

This chain joins TRBV7-2 and TRBJ2-7; 8 bases align to TRBD2. V was pared by 4 bases and J by 0 bases, with 11 bases of the junction left unmatched. Germline CDR1 and CDR2: SGHTA and FQGNSA. The CDR3 runs 17 residues. For the CDR3, the DNA is TGTGCCAGCAGCTATAAAACGGGGGGGAGAGGCTCCTACGAGCAGTACTTC. Amino acid sequence: CASSYKTGGRGSYEQYF.

V gene TRBV27 combines with J gene TRBJ2-7, with 7 nucleotides matching TRBD1. Trimming at V came to 5 bases and at J to 2 bases, leaving 3 bases not matched to a gene. This CDR3 has 13 amino acids. The germline gives CDR1 MNHEY, CDR2 SMNVEV (reference sequence). CDR3 DNA: TGTGCCAGCAGTCCCGGACAGGCCTACGAGCAGTACTTC. Its protein product is CASSPGQAYEQYF.

This clone was detected only once. This sequence joins TRBV28 and TRBJ1-6; D may be TRBD1 (5 bases). The CDR3 consists of 15 residues. V lost 5 bases, J lost 7 bases, and 15 bases lay in between. Germline-derived CDR1 and CDR2 are MDHEN and SYDVKM. CDR3 nucleotide sequence: TGTGCCAGCAGTGAGGTGGCGGGGGAAAATTCACCCCTCCACTTT. Its translation is CASSEVAGENSPLHF. The variable domain in full, completed from reference TRBV28 and TRBJ1-6, reads DVKVTQSSRYLVKRTGEKVFLECVQDMDHENMFWYRQDPGLGLRLIYFSYDVKMKEKGDIPEGYSVSREKKERFSLILESASTNQTSMYLCASSEVAGENSPLHFGNGTRLTVT.

This clone was seen once. The V gene is TRBV19, the J gene TRBJ1-6; D remains unclear. Between the trimmed V and J ends, which lost 8 bases and 11 bases, there was a span of 16 bases. The CDR3 length is 13 residues. Germline loops: CDR1 LNHDA, CDR2 SQIVND (reference sequence). The CDR3 reads CASGTRGGAPLHF. The CDR3 DNA reads as TGTGCCAGTGGCACCCGGGGAGGTGCACCCCTCCACTTT.

This sequence joins TRBV7-2 and TRBJ1-5; possible D gene TRBD1, 6 bases. V gave up 1 base and J gave up 2 bases, with 15 bases separating them. Germline V gene data show CDR1 as SGHTA and CDR2 as FQGNSA. The CDR3 extends over 17 amino acids. CDR3 sequence (DNA): TGTGCCAGCAGCTTAGGGGTCAGGGGACCAGGCAATCAGCCCCAGCATTTT. As protein: CASSLGVRGPGNQPQHF.

This chain uses TRBV11-2 with TRBJ2-3, with 10 positions matching TRBD2. The CDR3 spans 15 residues. Trimming took 0 bases from V and 7 from J; bases not matched to a gene: 4. Germline lookup yields CDR1 SGHAT and CDR2 FQNNGV. The CDR3 here is CASSLDGTSDHTQYF. DNA of the CDR3: TGTGCCAGCAGCTTAGACGGGACTAGCGACCATACGCAGTATTTT.

V and J are TRBV7-6 and TRBJ2-7; TRBD2 is a possible D gene (5 bases). Trimming pared 4 bases from V and 0 bases from J, leaving 13 bases between. Germline CDR1 is SGHVS and CDR2 is FNYEAQ. This CDR3 contains 15 residues. The CDR3 loop is CASSSSGMSSYEQYF. The CDR3, as DNA: TGTGCCAGCAGCTCCTCGGGGATGTCCTCCTACGAGCAGTACTTC.

This chain joins TRBV7-2 and TRBJ1-5; a possible D gene is TRBD1 (5 bases). Germline loops: CDR1 SGHTA, CDR2 FQGNSA. The CDR3 length is 16 residues. The V gene lost 3 bases and the J gene lost 2 bases, with 14 bases spanning the gap. CDR3 nucleotide sequence: TGTGCCAGCAGCTTGGGGCGGGGTCGGGGCAATCAGCCCCAGCATTTT. This translates into CASSLGRGRGNQPQHF.

This clone showed up just once. The chain is built from TRBV11-2 and TRBJ2-1; D gene uncertain. Trimming removed 3 bases from V and 3 bases from J, with 3 bases in between. The CDR3 sequence is 12 residues long. CDR1 and CDR2 (germline): SGHAT, FQNNGV. The chain's CDR3 is CASSFIYNEQFF. The CDR3 DNA reads TGTGCCAGCAGCTTCATCTACAATGAGCAGTTCTTC.